Listed below are T cell receptor beta chains from one sample, sequenced in a study of T-cell reconstitution after alpha-beta-depleted transplantation in children. TCRdb processed the PCR reads anew with MiXCR; each CDR3 protein has one entry. The sample yields about 980,000 distinct CDR3 sequences, 25% to 35% seen once. Sequenced here: PBMCs, mostly from graft donor cells, sampled 360 days after TCRalphabeta/CD19-depleted stem cell transplant. Every receptor here comes from a boy in the first two years of life who had a stem cell transplant for SCID, so the T cells may come from the graft donor. CDR3s include the opening cysteine and the closing phenylalanine or tryptophan. The D gene is left open where the match is weak. The size of a clone is reported for some rows only, either as once, few or many, or as a class for expanded clones.

d_call j_call v_call clone_size cdr3_nt cdr3_aa
- TRBJ1-1 TRBV18 - TGTGCCAGCTCACCCACTGGACCGAACACTGAAGCTTTCTTT CASSPTGPNTEAFF
- TRBJ2-5 TRBV9 - TGTGCCAGCAGCGTGGGTGCGGTCGATTCGGTGACCCAGTACTTC CASSVGAVDSVTQYF
TRBD1 TRBJ2-7 TRBV6-1 - TGTGCCAGCAGTGAAGCGTCCACAGGGGTCGAGCAGTACTTC CASSEASTGVEQYF
TRBD1 TRBJ1-2 TRBV28 few TGTGCCAGCAGTCCCGGACAGGGCTCCCTTCATGGCTACACCTTC CASSPGQGSLHGYTF
TRBD2 TRBJ2-5 TRBV20-1 few TGCAGTGCTAGACCGTATCCGGGACTAGCATTGGAGACCCAGTACTTC CSARPYPGLALETQYF
- TRBJ1-1 TRBV27 few TGTGCCAACTCAACTGTTGGGGCTTTCTTT CANSTVGAFF
TRBD1 TRBJ2-1 TRBV5-1 - TGCGCCAGCACCTCACACAGGGGTGCCTACAATGAGCAGTTCTTC CASTSHRGAYNEQFF
- TRBJ1-1 TRBV20-1 - TGCAGTGCTAGGTTAGGAGGATTGGACACTGAAGCTTTCTTT CSARLGGLDTEAFF
- TRBJ1-2 TRBV29-1 - TGCAGCGCCCGGGACGGGGATGGCTACACCTTC CSARDGDGYTF
- TRBJ1-2 TRBV5-1 - TGCGCCAGCAGCTTGGAAACAGGGACTTCTAACTATGGCTACACCTTC CASSLETGTSNYGYTF
TRBD1 TRBJ1-1 TRBV7-2 - TGTGCCAGCAGCTTTAGGGACAGGGGGCGCAACACTGAAGCTTTCTTT CASSFRDRGRNTEAFF
- TRBJ1-4 TRBV7-2 - TGTGCCAGCAGATTAGCCTCAGCTGGAGGGAAACTGTTTTTT CASRLASAGGKLFF
TRBD2 TRBJ2-3 TRBV4-1 many TGCGCCAGCAGCCAAGGGGTAGCGGGGAACACAGATACGCAGTATTTT CASSQGVAGNTDTQYF
TRBD1 TRBJ2-5 TRBV12-3/TRBV12-4 - TGTGCCAGCAGTTTAGGGGACAGGGCTCCAGAGACCCAGTACTTC CASSLGDRAPETQYF
TRBD1 TRBJ2-7 TRBV20-1 - TGCAGTGCTAGTGGCCGGGACAGGGGGGACGACGAGCAGTACTTC CSASGRDRGDDEQYF
- TRBJ2-5 TRBV4-1 few TGCGCCAGCAGCAAATCCGCCTTAGGGCCACGCGAGACCCAGTACTTC CASSKSALGPRETQYF
- TRBJ2-1 TRBV5-1 - TGCGCCAGCAGCTTGGTTGAACTAGCCGGCAATGAGCAGTTCTTC CASSLVELAGNEQFF
TRBD1 TRBJ2-7 TRBV20-1 - TGCAGTGCTAGACCCGGGACAGGTTACTACGAGCAGTACTTC CSARPGTGYYEQYF
- TRBJ2-7 TRBV4-1 - TGCGCCAGCAGCCAAGCGGAGGGGTTCCACGAGCAGTACTTC CASSQAEGFHEQYF
TRBD1 TRBJ2-1 TRBV12-3/TRBV12-4 - TGTGCCAGCAGTTTGGTAGGACAGGGGGTAAGCGAGCAGTTCTTC CASSLVGQGVSEQFF
- TRBJ1-4 TRBV2 - TGTGCCAGCAGCATGTGGGGAAAACTGTTTTTT CASSMWGKLFF
TRBD2 TRBJ2-3 TRBV11-2 - TGTGCCAGCAGAAGACATCAGGGACTATCCATTGACACAGATACGCAGTATTTT CASRRHQGLSIDTDTQYF
- TRBJ2-7 TRBV28 many TGTGCCAGCAGTTTCCGCGGTAGCATCTCCTACGAGCAGTACTTC CASSFRGSISYEQYF
- TRBJ1-2 TRBV10-3 - TGTGCCATCAGTGGGCAGGGCTATGGCTACACCTTC CAISGQGYGYTF
- TRBJ2-2 TRBV11-1 - TGTGCCAGCAGCTCCGGGCGAGTAAACACCGGGGAGCTGTTTTTT CASSSGRVNTGELFF
- TRBJ2-5 TRBV7-9 - TGTGCCAGCAGCTCAGGGGACGGGACATACCAAGAGACCCAGTACTTC CASSSGDGTYQETQYF
TRBD1 TRBJ2-7 TRBV7-2 few TGTGCCAGCAGCTTATGGGGACAGCCCTACGAGCAGTACTTC CASSLWGQPYEQYF
TRBD1 TRBJ2-5 TRBV27 few TGTGCCAGCAGTTCCGGGCCGACAGGGGGCAGGGAGACCCAGTACTTC CASSSGPTGGRETQYF
TRBD1 TRBJ2-1 TRBV5-1 once TGCGCCAGCAGCTCCCCCGACAGGGGCGCCTACAATGAGCAGTTCTTC CASSSPDRGAYNEQFF
- TRBJ2-7 TRBV20-1 - TGCAGTGCCCACGGACGGGAGAGCTCCTACGAGCAGTACTTC CSAHGRESSYEQYF
- TRBJ2-5 TRBV9 - TGTGCCAGCAGCGTAGTCGGGCTCGGCCAAGAGACCCAGTACTTC CASSVVGLGQETQYF
- TRBJ2-2 TRBV5-1 few TGCGCCAGCAGCTTGGGTGGACAGCGATACACCGGGGAGCTGTTTTTT CASSLGGQRYTGELFF
- TRBJ1-2 TRBV29-1 - TGCAGCGTCGGGGTCTGGGGGGGCTATGGCTACACCTTC CSVGVWGGYGYTF
TRBD2 TRBJ2-5 TRBV29-1 few TGCAGCCACCGAGCGGGGGGAGAGACCCAGTACTTC CSHRAGGETQYF
- TRBJ2-1 TRBV28 - TGTGCCAGCAGTCGGCTTTGGCAGGGCAGGGACAATGAGCAGTTCTTC CASSRLWQGRDNEQFF